This TCR beta chain was obtained from a study of human T cells and chemical hapten exposure. V was pared by 3 bases and J by 6 bases, with 16 bases between. The CDR3 sequence is 15 residues long. Documented time point: healthy volunteer bleed at 6 weeks. The authors' total RNA extraction used unfractionated whole blood. Each CDR3 protein is one row after TCRdb ran MiXCR on the RACE reads. The sample has approximately 81,000 distinct CDR3 sequences, roughly 8.7% seen once. The TCR sequence derives from a male donor in good health. Some clones in this sample may be carry-over from other donors' samples. The V gene is TRBV12-3 or TRBV12-4, the J gene TRBJ2-3; D gene unclear. The sequenced sample consisted of whole blood. The CDR3 DNA sequence: TGTGCCAGCAGTTTTGGCGACTCCCAGAGGGATACGCAGTATTTT. Encoded protein: CASSFGDSQRDTQYF.